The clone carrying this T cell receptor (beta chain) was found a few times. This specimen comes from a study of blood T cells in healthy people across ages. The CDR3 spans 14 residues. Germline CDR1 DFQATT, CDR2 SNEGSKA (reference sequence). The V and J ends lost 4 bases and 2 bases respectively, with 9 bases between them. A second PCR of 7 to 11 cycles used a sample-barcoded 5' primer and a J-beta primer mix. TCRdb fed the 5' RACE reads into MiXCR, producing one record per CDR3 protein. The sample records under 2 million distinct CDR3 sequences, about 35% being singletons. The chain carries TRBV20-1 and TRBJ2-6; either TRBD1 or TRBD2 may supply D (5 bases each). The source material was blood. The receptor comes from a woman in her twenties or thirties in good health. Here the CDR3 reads CSAKGPTGANVLTF. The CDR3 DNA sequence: TGCAGTGCTAAGGGACCCACTGGGGCCAACGTCCTGACTTTC.